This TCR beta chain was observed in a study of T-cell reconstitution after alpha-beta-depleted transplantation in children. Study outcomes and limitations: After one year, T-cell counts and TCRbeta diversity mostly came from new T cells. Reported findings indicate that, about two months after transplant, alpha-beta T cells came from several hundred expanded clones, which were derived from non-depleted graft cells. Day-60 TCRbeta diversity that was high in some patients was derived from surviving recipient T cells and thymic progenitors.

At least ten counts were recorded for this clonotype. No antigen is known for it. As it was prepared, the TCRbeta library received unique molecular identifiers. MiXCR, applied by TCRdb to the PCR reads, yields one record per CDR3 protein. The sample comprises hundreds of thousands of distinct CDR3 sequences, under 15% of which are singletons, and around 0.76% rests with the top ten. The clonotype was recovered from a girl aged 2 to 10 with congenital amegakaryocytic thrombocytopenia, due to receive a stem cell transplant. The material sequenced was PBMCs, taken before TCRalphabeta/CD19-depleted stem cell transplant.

This CDR3 is CAIRPMSGSSYEQYF. The CDR3, as DNA: TGTGCCATCAGGCCGATGAGCGGGAGCTCCTACGAGCAGTACTTC. This chain uses TRBV10-3 with TRBJ2-7; 8 positions agree with TRBD2. Germline loops: CDR1 ENHRY, CDR2 SYGVKD. V dropped 6 bases and J dropped 0; count of bases not matched to a gene: 7. The CDR3 is made up of 15 amino acids.